Described below is a single T cell receptor (beta chain) sequence and its context. The data were obtained in a study of blood T cells in healthy people across ages. Collection of 7.5 to 10 milliliters of peripheral blood was performed for each donor. The CDR3 extends over 12 amino acids. V was pared by 7 bases and J by 7 bases, with 8 bases of the junction left unmatched. Germline V lookup: CDR1 SQVTM, CDR2 ANQGSEA. A second PCR of 7 to 11 cycles used a sample-barcoded 5' primer and a J-beta primer mix. Any given sample supplied a minimum of 2.5 million CDR3-containing paired-end reads. TCRdb redid the calling of the 5' RACE reads with MiXCR, one entry per CDR3 protein. The table includes about 580,000 distinct CDR3 sequences, 45% to 55% detected once.

The gene calls are TRBV29-1 and TRBJ2-5, with TRBD2 matching over 8 bases. This TCR was sampled from a man at least 80 years old in good health. The specimen was blood. The CDR3 reads CSENSGAGTQYF. The CDR3 coding sequence is TGCAGCGAAAATAGCGGGGCTGGGACCCAGTACTTC.